This T cell receptor (beta chain) was documented in a study of cytomegalovirus exposure and HLA in healthy donors (TCRdb year 2017). Regarding the research as a whole: An earlier analysis of a few hundred of the donors reported 276 Gb of sequence data and roughly 120 million unique TCR beta sequences obtained from roughly 180 million T cells. An early release covering approximately 600 HLA-typed donors comprised about 300 gigabases of sequencing data and tens of millions of unique TCR sequences. Of the roughly 400 genotyped donors, roughly 80% fell in the genetic ancestry cluster associated with self-reported Caucasian donors. The study aimed to test whether signatures of past pathogen exposure could be identified by cataloging public T cell receptors. Using immunosequencing, the study profiled T cell repertoires from roughly 650 subjects and related those repertoires to cytomegalovirus serostatus. A separate validation cohort of roughly 110 different subjects was used in addition to the 666-subject first cohort. High-throughput TCR immunosequencing, statistical association of individual TCRs with disease status, and machine learning were combined to predict cytomegalovirus infection status. A later analysis re-analyzed previously published TCR beta repertoires from roughly 600 donors and added high-resolution HLA genotyping to study TCR occurrence patterns. Rather than drawing on any new phenotypic data, the later analysis identified candidate immune exposures from TCR beta sequences and the way those sequences occurred across donors. To decide whether each TCR beta V gene segment behaved as functional or pseudogenic, an earlier analysis of 587 of the donors relied on high-throughput TCR beta sequencing. Alongside the repertoire data, information on donor age, sex, ethnicity and CMV serostatus was compiled. A later genetic analysis used genome-wide SNP genotypes for about 65% of the roughly 700 donors, treating that subset as a discovery cohort. All discovery cohort repertoires had been generated using a single sequencing platform. HLA typing included class I and class II loci at four-digit resolution. The number of donors typed differed by locus, with roughly 620-640 for A, B, C, DRB1 and DQB1, around 560 for DQA1, 606 for DPA1, and over 400 for DPB1. Because of strong linkage in the cohort, 4 to 6 DR-DQ haplotypes were treated as single units for association and clustering. Across some 400 genotyped donors of the cohort, an average of about 240,000 unique TCR beta nucleotide sequences per donor were sequenced, and roughly a sixth of those sequences were non-productive.

Receptor libraries were prepared by the immunoSEQ multiplex PCR assay. The multiplex PCR relied on a mix of 60 forward primers for TCR Vbeta segments and 13 reverse primers for TCR Jbeta segments. The CDR3 region of rearranged TCR beta genes was amplified from genomic DNA with a multiplex PCR assay. The Illumina HiSeq System was used to sequence the amplified TCR beta libraries as 87-base-pair reads. Processing in the source paper ran as follows. In a later analysis, tens of millions of unique TCR beta chains were counted across the roughly 610 repertoires, and approximately 11 million of these chains were shared by at least two donors. Raw reads were error-corrected and collapsed into unique sequences by a nearest-neighbor algorithm in which closely related sequences were merged to remove PCR and sequencing errors. Alignment of CDR3 sequences to IMGT reference sequences was used to assign V, D and J gene segments. For a sequence to be retained, a match of at least six nucleotides to both a V gene segment and a J gene segment was required. Rearrangements were called productive when the CDR3 lacked stop codons and stayed in frame with V and J; all others were non-productive. Following IMGT convention, CDR3 was defined as the stretch from the second conserved V-encoded cysteine up to the conserved J-encoded phenylalanine. The earlier analysis of a few hundred of the donors excluded any sequence lacking an unambiguous match to a single V gene segment. In an earlier analysis of roughly 500 of the donors, V segments were called functional above 56.7% productive rearrangements and were called segregating when the between-donor standard deviation exceeded 5%. To diagnose cytomegalovirus status from the catalog of TCR beta chain sequences, a statistical classification framework was built. In a later analysis, V and J genes were assigned by comparing TCR nucleotide sequences against IMGT/GENE-DB human TR gene sequences. A later analysis assigned CDR3 sequences and most-parsimonious VDJ recombination scenarios with the TCRdist pipeline. In a later analysis, every TCR beta chain was defined by the combination of its CDR3 amino acid sequence and its V-gene family, and reads without a unique V-gene family were dropped. To address suspected cross-contamination and a sequencing artifact, a later analysis removed under 600 highly shared, low-generation-probability nucleotide sequences. In a later analysis, a clonal expansion index was calculated for each public chain from normalized within-repertoire ranks of inferred template counts. In a later analysis, generation probabilities were computed using a VDJ recombination model fitted to out-of-frame rearrangements, and the results were checked against IGoR. Hypergeometric tests were used in a later analysis to score TCR-TCR, TCR-HLA and TCR-CMV co-occurrence, with a repertoire-size bias correction applied to the TCR pairs. In a later analysis, false discovery rates were estimated by permuting HLA or CMV assignments 20 times. In a later analysis, co-occurring TCRs were grouped using DBSCAN, and TCRdist sequence similarity was added for clustering within HLA-allele-positive subsets. Repertoires with fewer than 30,000 or more than 120,000 public chains were left out of co-occurrence clustering, as were about five repertoires with anomalous nucleotide sharing. What TCRdb holds here is the immuneACCESS table cut down to in-frame rearrangements. Part of the clones is not present; checked against another copy, under half of the missing clones reflect an unresolved V gene, and the others are unexplained. The DNA gave D and trimming, while V, J and clone size come from that table. This sample gives hundreds of thousands of clones in total; around 76% of them show up just once. Approximately 5.7% of the sample lies in the top ten.

Study-level results and caveats: A later analysis found that TCR association rates varied across HLA loci, with DRB1 alleles showing the most associated TCRs and HLA-C alleles the fewest. Seventeen rarely observed V segments, including chromosome 9 orphons, were excluded from the earlier analysis of a few hundred of the donors because counts were too low. The classifier was reported to diagnose cytomegalovirus status with high specificity and sensitivity in both the original cohort and the validation cohort. In vitro tests confirmed that three of the cytomegalovirus-associated TCR beta chains recognize cytomegalovirus antigens. According to a later analysis, parvovirus B19, influenza, CMV and Epstein-Barr virus appeared linked to several top co-occurrence clusters. Most TCR sequences were observed very rarely across donors, whereas some public TCRs were present in many individuals. A later genetic analysis reported fewer N-insertions in productive TCRs among donors in an Asian-associated ancestry cluster than the roughly 650-donor mean. This cohort had only TCR beta chains sequenced, and the lack of alpha or paired-chain data limited which features could be detected. Sequencing depth was assumed to be roughly uniform across donors in the presence/absence analyses, though that assumption may not hold. In a later genetic analysis, a missense DCLRE1C variant was associated with V-gene and J-gene trimming of TCR beta chains, and the association was replicated in an independent cohort. A cluster of highly shared sequence variants was judged likely to represent a technical artifact of the sequencing pipeline. Some IMGT-functional V segments, including TRBV6-2 and TRBV6-3, could not be distinguished by the 87-base-pair reads and were therefore excluded. A further reported finding was that TCR beta sequences accurately predicted the HLA-A and HLA-B alleles for most subjects in the first cohort. Linkage disequilibrium might explain the correlated functional status among segregating V segments, but an unknown experimental factor could not be ruled out. CMV serostatus was the only immune exposure information available for the cohort. Assigning TCR associations to individual alleles was difficult when HLA alleles, especially DR and DQ, strongly co-occurred. A total of roughly 160 TCR beta chains were listed by the study as associated with cytomegalovirus. A later analysis found that HLA-associated TCR beta chains were more clonally expanded and had lower generation probabilities than equally common non-associated chains. Because HLA typing was unavailable for some donors at each locus, only the typed subset was used in association tests. According to a later analysis, most CMV-associated TCR beta chains appeared to be HLA-restricted, and the HLA associations seemed to be driven largely by CMV exposure. At a false discovery rate of 0.05, a later analysis linked about 16,000 TCR beta sequences to specific HLA alleles. It was suggested by the authors that the approach could potentially be generalized to other disease states and immunological phenotypes. In an earlier analysis of more than 450 of the donors, most TCR beta V segments were observed in productive rearrangements about 90% or about 30% of the time, broadly matching IMGT annotations.

From its cysteine to its phenylalanine, the CDR3 spans 16 amino acids. The retained sequence is limited to the CDR3, 48 bases, with the frame set at the first base. The trim is 3 bases for V and 3 bases for J, with a gap of 17 bases between the germline ends. In the germline V gene, CDR1 corresponds to SGHRS and CDR2 to YFSETQ. The cohort consisted of approximately 690 healthy bone marrow donors. At the time of sampling, every cohort member was nominally healthy, though immune exposures that went unrecorded were likely present. The donor tested CMV seropositive, placing the donor among the 289 seropositive members of the cohort. A peripheral blood sample was collected from each donor, and TCR beta sequencing was performed on peripheral blood mononuclear cells. The Qiagen DNeasy Blood Extraction Kit was used to extract genomic DNA from the blood cell samples. In regard to this clone: Its antigen has not been determined. Within one base of it there is no much larger clone, and no base qualities were kept.

This chain is built from TRBV5-1 and TRBJ2-3; possibly the D gene is TRBD1, per 6 matching bases. The receptor was derived from a man in his forties in good health and CMV-seropositive. Sequenced material: PBMCs. CDR3 reads: CASSYRPTGLTDTQYF. The nucleotide sequence is given as TGCGCCAGCAGCTACCGCCCGACAGGTTTAACAGATACGCAGTATTTT. Reference TRBV5-1 and TRBJ2-3 genes cover what lies past the CDR3, so the full variable domain is KAGVTQTPRYLIKTRGQQVTLSCSPISGHRSVSWYQQTPGQGLQFLFEYFSETQRNKGNFPGRFSGRQFSNSRSEMNVSTLELGDSALYLCASSYRPTGLTDTQYFGPGTRLTVL.